Each of the 8 T cell receptor beta chains below was sequenced from the same sample in a study of blood T cell repertoires in COVID-19 (dated by TCRdb to about 2020). The method was the immunoSEQ multiplex PCR assay. TCRdb holds this immuneACCESS table with in-frame rearrangements only. Some clones are missing; in checked studies, unresolved V genes explain under half, and the rest has no known cause. Across this sample there are about 27,000 clones, with around 83% seen only once. About 25% of the sample is in the top ten clones. The sequencing input was peripheral blood. The receptors here all came from a man aged 70-80 years with active COVID-19.

J is TRBJ2-7 and V is TRBV7-8, with D uncertain. Trimming took 3 bases from V and 3 from J, leaving 12 bases between them. Germline loops: CDR1 SGHVS, CDR2 FQNEAQ. This CDR3 region has 14 residues. The DNA of the CDR3 is TGTGCCAGCAGCTTTGCCAGGCCTATCTACGAGCAGTACTTC. Encoded protein: CASSFARPIYEQYF.

This rearrangement joins TRBV18 to TRBJ2-7; weak D call: TRBD2 (5 bases). Trimming took off 2 bases at V and 4 bases at J, with 12 bases between the two ends. CDR3 length: 14 amino acids. Germline V CDR1 and CDR2: KGHSH, LQKENI. CDR3 sequence: CASSPEGPGYEQYF. CDR3 DNA: TGTGCCAGCTCACCAGAGGGTCCTGGGTACGAGCAGTACTTC.

J is TRBJ1-2 and V is TRBV5-1; D possibly corresponds to TRBD1 (6 bases). The V end was cut by 4 bases, the J end by 10 bases, with 20 bases between. From germline, CDR1 is SGHRS and CDR2 YFSETQ. The CDR3 runs 14 residues. CDR3 coding DNA: TGCGCCAGCAGCGAGAAGGCGGGGGCGACTGACTACACCTTC. This encodes CASSEKAGATDYTF.

V is TRBV6-5 and J is TRBJ2-7; TRBD1 matches at 7 bases. The CDR3 totals 13 residues. CDR1 and CDR2 (germline): MNHEY, SVGAGI. V gave up 6 bases and J gave up 7 bases; unmatched junction bases: 9. CDR3 loop: CASSLDRMREQYF. Here the CDR3 DNA reads TGTGCCAGCAGCCTGGACAGGATGCGGGAGCAGTACTTC.

This clone was counted a single time. The V and J genes are TRBV16 and TRBJ1-1, with D possibly being TRBD1 (5 bases). The CDR3 length is 14 residues. In germline, CDR1 is KGHSY, CDR2 FQNENV. V was trimmed by 5 bases and J by 5 bases, leaving 15 bases between them. Here the CDR3 reads CASSKKREGTEAFF. In DNA form, the CDR3 reads TGTGCCAGCAGCAAAAAACGGGAGGGGACTGAAGCTTTCTTT.

The J gene is TRBJ2-1, the V gene TRBV18; TRBD2 matches 7 bases. The CDR3 totals 17 residues. The germline V gene encodes CDR1 KGHSH and CDR2 LQKENI. Trimming at V came to 3 bases and at J to 4 bases, leaving 12 bases not matched to a gene. CDR3: CASSPGTSAANYNEQFF. The CDR3, as DNA: TGTGCCAGCTCACCGGGTACTAGCGCCGCTAATTACAATGAGCAGTTCTTC.

In DNA, the CDR3 is TGTGCCACCAGCTCCGACCAGGTCCTCCAAGAGACCCAGTACTTC. Amino acid sequence: CATSSDQVLQETQYF. The V call is TRBV15, the J call TRBJ2-5, with unresolved D. V was shortened by 5 bases and J by 1 base, with 14 bases between the two germline ends. The CDR3 extends over 15 amino acids. Germline-derived CDR1 and CDR2 are LNHNV and YYDKDF (reference sequence).

The rearrangement links TRBV19 to TRBJ2-2; the match to TRBD1 covers 7 bases. The CDR3 totals 13 residues. J lost 6 bases, V lost 4 bases, and 2 bases had no gene match. Germline lookup yields CDR1 LNHDA and CDR2 SQIVND (reference sequence). The CDR3 DNA follows: TGTGCCAGTAGTAACAGGGGTTCCGGGGAGCTGTTTTTT. Encoded protein: CASSNRGSGELFF.